This TCR beta chain is drawn from a study of neurological immune-mediated disorders. The CDR3 runs to 15 residues. CDR1 MDHEN and CDR2 SYDVKM come from the germline V gene. J was trimmed by 7 bases and V by 3 bases; bases with no gene match: 9. This clonotype was seen repeatedly, ten times or more. Over 170 million TCR-beta sequences, together covering 15-18 subjects, were produced by every individual sequencing run that was carried out. TCRdb analysed the 5' RACE reads with MiXCR anew, one entry per CDR3 protein. Here the sample spans 80,000 to 100,000 distinct CDR3 sequences, approximately 5.8% being singletons. Time point defined: longitudinal time-point 2.

The sequence derives from an older woman with multiple sclerosis. The sequenced sample consisted of PBMCs. The V call is TRBV28, the J call TRBJ2-1; 7 nucleotides align to TRBD2. The CDR3 DNA follows: TGTGCCAGCAGTTTGTGGCGGGGGAAAGGGAATGAGCAGTTCTTC. This gives the protein CASSLWRGKGNEQFF.